The next 12 T cell receptor beta chains were all read from a single sample in a study of blood T cell repertoires in COVID-19. Data came from immunoSEQ multiplex PCR; TCRdb stores just in-frame clones and leaves some out. The table records 85,000 to 100,000 clones, 75% to 85% of them present only once. Sequencing used peripheral blood. These TCRs come from a woman of 80 years or more with active or convalescent COVID-19.

The gene calls are TRBV7-8 and TRBJ2-1; 14 bases map to TRBD2. Trimming at V came to 4 bases and at J to 4 bases, leaving 15 bases not matched to a gene. The CDR3 runs 20 residues. Germline loops: CDR1 SGHVS, CDR2 FQNEAQ. Here the CDR3 reads CASSSLGTSGRYLRYNEQFF. The CDR3 DNA is TGTGCCAGCAGCTCCTTAGGGACTAGCGGGAGATACCTCCGGTACAATGAGCAGTTCTTC.

The count of this clone is one. The rearrangement uses TRBV19 and TRBJ1-5, with TRBD1 matching over 8 bases. CDR3 length equals 15 residues. The ends lost 8 bases at V and 6 bases at J; junction bases unmatched: 12. Germline V lookup: CDR1 LNHDA, CDR2 SQIVND (reference sequence). This chain's CDR3 is CASSSGTGVGQPQHF. The CDR3 region has the DNA TGTGCCAGTTCCTCCGGGACAGGAGTAGGTCAGCCCCAGCATTTT.

The chain is built from TRBV18 and TRBJ1-2; D is unclear. The germline V and J ends were trimmed by 5 bases and 1 base, with 8 bases remaining between them. The CDR3 extends over 13 amino acids. Germline V lookup: CDR1 KGHSH, CDR2 LQKENI. The CDR3 nucleotides read TGTGCCAGCTCAATTCAGGATAACTATGGCTACACCTTC. Residues: CASSIQDNYGYTF.

The rearrangement links TRBV5-4 to TRBJ2-7, with 11 bases matching TRBD2. Trimming cost V 4 bases and J 7 bases; bases outside gene matches: 10. CDR1 is SGHNT, CDR2 YYREEE, per germline (reference sequence). This CDR3 has 15 amino acids. The CDR3: CASSTQTSGTREQYF. The DNA for the CDR3 is TGTGCCAGCAGCACCCAGACTAGCGGGACGAGGGAGCAGTACTTC.

The V call is TRBV28, the J call TRBJ1-2; D ambiguous. Germline CDR1 is MDHEN and CDR2 is SYDVKM. Trimming took 6 bases from V and 2 from J, leaving 13 bases between them. The CDR3 loop spans 14 amino acids. The CDR3 nucleotides read TGTGCCAGCAGCACTTACACAGTCAACTATGGCTACACCTTC. It specifies CASSTYTVNYGYTF.

This clone occurred a few times. The V call is TRBV28, the J call TRBJ2-7, with D possibly TRBD1 on 6 matching bases. There are 15 residues in the CDR3. CDR1 is MDHEN and CDR2 is SYDVKM in the germline V gene. V shed 5 bases and J shed 0 bases, with 14 bases lying between them. The CDR3 is CASSPYRESSYEQYF. The CDR3 DNA is TGTGCCAGCAGTCCCTACAGGGAGAGCTCCTACGAGCAGTACTTC.

The chain couples TRBV7-7 to TRBJ2-5, with a possible D match to TRBD2 (6 bases). V lost 5 bases and J 1 base, leaving 11 bases between the germline ends. The CDR3 covers 14 residues. Germline CDR1 reads SSHAT; CDR2 reads FNYEAQ (reference sequence). DNA for the CDR3: TGTGCCAGCAGCCCTTTGGGGGGCCAAGAGACCCAGTACTTC. It encodes CASSPLGGQETQYF.

The rearrangement uses TRBV6-6 and TRBJ1-2; TRBD1 is a possible D gene (6 bases). This CDR3 contains 15 residues. The V gene's germline CDR1 is MNHNY and CDR2 SVGAGI (reference sequence). V was trimmed by 0 bases and J by 8 bases, leaving 16 bases between them. CDR3 DNA: TGTGCCAGCAGTTACTCCGGGACAATCGGATCAGGCTACACCTTC. This sequence encodes CASSYSGTIGSGYTF.

The chain joins TRBV5-1 to TRBJ2-3; 11 bases align to TRBD2. CDR3 length: 17 residues. The ends lost 0 bases at V and 2 bases at J; junction bases unmatched: 5. The V gene's germline CDR1 is SGHRS and CDR2 YFSETQ. The CDR3 DNA reads TGCGCCAGCAGCTTGGATGGGACTAGCGGAACCACAGATACGCAGTATTTT. Its translation is CASSLDGTSGTTDTQYF.

V is TRBV28 and J is TRBJ1-5; TRBD1 aligns across 8 bases. The trim removed 6 bases at V and 4 bases at J, leaving 5 bases unmatched. The CDR3 sequence is 14 residues long. Germline V lookup: CDR1 MDHEN, CDR2 SYDVKM. CDR3 nucleotide sequence: TGTGCCAGCAGCCGAAGGACAGGGAATCAGCCCCAGCATTTT. Translation gives CASSRRTGNQPQHF.

J is TRBJ1-5 and V is TRBV27; TRBD1 is a possible D gene (5 bases). CDR1 and CDR2 (germline): MNHEY, SMNVEV (reference sequence). This CDR3 is built from 13 residues. V lost 6 bases to trimming and J lost 7 bases, with 13 bases between them. This chain's CDR3 is CASRGTGGQPQHF. The CDR3 DNA reads as TGTGCCAGCAGAGGGACCGGGGGGCAGCCCCAGCATTTT.

This chain connects TRBV5-1 to TRBJ2-3; D might be TRBD2 (5 bases). There are 15 residues in the CDR3. Trimming pared 0 bases from V and 2 bases from J, leaving 10 bases between. Germline lookup yields CDR1 SGHRS and CDR2 YFSETQ. The CDR3 DNA sequence: TGCGCCAGCAGCTTGGGCTCTAGCCTCACAGATACGCAGTATTTT. The encoded protein is CASSLGSSLTDTQYF.